Included here is one TCR beta chain sequence, with context. The antigen is not known. TCRdb passed the 5' RACE reads through MiXCR, listing each CDR3 protein once. The sample consists of around 39,000 distinct CDR3 sequences, 16% of them appearing once. These data are taken from a study of CD8 T cells in ankylosing spondylitis. Notes on the study in general: There was a TCR beta motif, made of several highly homologous variants, that appeared characteristic of ankylosing spondylitis blood.

Losses at the gene ends were 2 bases for V and 4 bases for J; bases not matched to a gene: 4. CDR3 length: 15 residues. This sequence joins TRBV12-3 or TRBV12-4 and TRBJ2-2, with TRBD2 matching 7 bases. Sequencing used blood. This TCR was sampled from a male donor with ankylosing spondylitis or in good health (not recorded which). In nucleotides, the CDR3 is TGTGCCAGCAGTTTAAAGACTAGCTTCACCGGGGAGCTGTTTTTT. Protein product: CASSLKTSFTGELFF.